The present T cell receptor (beta chain) was sequenced within a study of T-cell reconstitution after alpha-beta-depleted transplantation in children. Unique molecular identifiers were incorporated into the prepared TCRbeta library. In TCRdb, the PCR reads were re-called with MiXCR into one record per CDR3 protein. The table has about 640,000 distinct CDR3 sequences, around a sixth seen once. V gave up 3 bases and J gave up 5 bases, with 11 bases separating them. Looked up from germline, CDR1 is SGHRS and CDR2 is YFSETQ. CDR3 length equals 13 residues. The source is a human donor who donated a stem cell graft to a child with acute myeloid leukemia. This chain connects TRBV5-1 to TRBJ2-5; D is perhaps TRBD1 or TRBD2 (5 bases each). The specimen was PBMCs from the stem cell graft donor, collected from the stem cell graft. In DNA form, the CDR3 reads TGCGCCAGCAGCTGGGACCGCCTGGAGACCCAGTACTTC. It yields the protein CASSWDRLETQYF. Looking up the rest from reference TRBV5-1 and TRBJ2-5 gives the full variable domain: KAGVTQTPRYLIKTRGQQVTLSCSPISGHRSVSWYQQTPGQGLQFLFEYFSETQRNKGNFPGRFSGRQFSNSRSEMNVSTLELGDSALYLCASSWDRLETQYFGPGTRLLVL.